These 5 T cell receptor beta chains originate from one sample sequenced in a study of blood T cell repertoires in COVID-19. TCRdb's copy holds only in-frame clones and misses some; the assay was immunoSEQ multiplex PCR. The table records tens of thousands of clones, approximately 85% of them present only once. Specimen: peripheral blood. The receptors were sampled from a woman of 80 years or more with acute or convalescent COVID-19.

About this clone itself: Other DNA sequences in the same sample also yield this CDR3. The genes are TRBV3-1 (or the pseudogene TRBV3-2) and TRBJ2-5; D gene uncertain. This CDR3 spans 12 amino acids. From germline, CDR1 is LGHDT and CDR2 YNNKEL (reference sequence). With 2 bases removed from V and 3 bases from J, the gap between germline ends came to 4 bases. The DNA for the CDR3 is TGTGCCAGCAGCCAAATTAAAGAGACCCAGTACTTC. This encodes CASSQIKETQYF.

This clone was counted once. J is TRBJ1-1 and V is TRBV16, with TRBD1 as a possible D gene (5 bases). Germline lookup yields CDR1 KGHSY and CDR2 FQNENV. The V end lost 3 bases, the J end lost 5 bases, and 16 bases lay between the germline ends. CDR3 length: 15 residues. The CDR3 DNA reads TGTGCCAGCAGCCATTTTCAGGGTGGGTTAACTGAAGCTTTCTTT. Translated, it gives CASSHFQGGLTEAFF.

The rearrangement links TRBV9 to TRBJ2-1; 7 positions match TRBD1. Germline CDR1 reads SGDLS; CDR2 reads YYNGEE. There are 14 residues in the CDR3. The V segment lost 1 base and the J segment 7 bases; nucleotides outside the gene matches: 5. CDR3 nucleotides: TGTGCCAGCAGCGTAACAGGGGAGTGGAATGAGCAGTTCTTC. It encodes CASSVTGEWNEQFF.

This clone was counted a single time. This chain uses TRBV5-4 with TRBJ2-5; possibly TRBD2 for D (5 bases). Germline CDR1 reads SGHNT; CDR2 reads YYREEE (reference sequence). V was cut by 4 bases and J by 2 bases, with 18 bases left in between. The CDR3 is 16 amino acids. CDR3 in DNA: TGTGCCAGCAGCCCCGGCCAGCGGACGGTTCAAGAGACCCAGTACTTC. Amino acids: CASSPGQRTVQETQYF.

The chain employs TRBV11-2 and TRBJ2-3, with D uncertain. With 0 bases removed from V and 2 bases from J, the gap between germline ends came to 6 bases. This CDR3 is 14 amino acids long. Germline CDR1 SGHAT, CDR2 FQNNGV. The CDR3 bases are TGTGCCAGCAGCTTAGACAGGAACACAGATACGCAGTATTTT. Translated: CASSLDRNTDTQYF. Combining the CDR3 with reference TRBV11-2 and TRBJ2-3 gives the whole variable domain EAGVAQSPRYKIIEKRQSVAFWCNPISGHATLYWYQQILGQGPKLLIQFQNNGVVDDSQLPKDRFSAERLKGVDSTLKIQPAKLEDSAVYLCASSLDRNTDTQYFGPGTRLTVL.